The present entry profiles one T cell receptor beta chain with its context. Participant-reported clinical history was the basis for cohort assignment. Donors in Cohort 3 who had recovered were those with two negative PCRs, healthcare professional clearance, or resolution of their symptoms. These data are taken from a study of blood T cell repertoires in COVID-19. Study-level background: PBMCs, B-cell-depleted T cells, or T cells were the source of the cDNA or gDNA that made up the material.

The assay was immunoSEQ multiplex PCR, and TCRdb's table has in-frame clones only and misses some. The table records some 330,000 clones, around four fifths of them present only once. Germline CDR1 and CDR2: SNHLY and FYNNEI. The CDR3 is 14 residues long. Trimming removed 4 bases at V and 0 bases at J, with 9 bases between. The chain couples TRBV2 to TRBJ2-5, with D uncertain. The sample consisted of PBMCs or T cells enriched from blood (not recorded which). This TCR was recovered from a woman in her forties or fifties who had recovered from COVID-19. The CDR3 nucleotides read TGTGCCAGCAGTGTAGCTTCGTACCAAGAGACCCAGTACTTC. This sequence encodes CASSVASYQETQYF.